This entry concerns a single T cell receptor (beta chain). This entry belongs to a study of blood T cell repertoires in COVID-19. Study summary: Italy, Spain and the United States were the sources of the convalescent and acute COVID-19 samples. The cDNA or gDNA used as material had been derived from T cells, B-cell-depleted T cells, or PBMCs.

V dropped 2 bases and J dropped 3; count of bases not matched to a gene: 4. CDR1 SGDLS and CDR2 YYNGEE come from the germline V gene. The CDR3 is made up of 15 amino acids. Original processing notes: From reference gene primer amplification, estimates of nucleated cell counts were derived. The data were produced by immunoSEQ multiplex PCR, yet TCRdb's version contains in-frame clones alone and is incomplete. Clone size and the V and J calls come from that table; the DNA yielded D and trimming. The table shows approximately 160,000 clones, with around 80% occurring only once. Source material: peripheral blood. This clonotype originated in a woman aged 50 to 65 in a cohort sampled during active or convalescent COVID-19. The chain links TRBV9 to TRBJ1-3; 8 bases are shared with TRBD1. The CDR3 sequence is CASSVAGTGGNTIYF. The CDR3 DNA sequence: TGTGCCAGCAGCGTGGCTGGGACAGGTGGAAACACCATATATTTT.